This TCR beta chain was documented in a study of monozygotic twins with inflammatory bowel disease (dated by TCRdb to about 2019). Looking at the study overall: The complete study included approximately 30 monozygotic twin pairs: 19 IBD-discordant Danish pairs and nine German pairs, of which four were IBD-concordant and five were IBD-discordant. Each individual had, on average, about 151 000 unique TCRalpha sequences and 181 000 unique TCRbeta sequences available for analysis. The search for disease-associated traits relied mainly on comparing, within discordant pairs, IBD patients with their genetically identical healthy co-twins. Overall study outcomes, separate from this receptor: The analysis was unable to tell different T cell subtypes apart. Compared with healthy twins, IBD patients shared fewer clonotypes with other individuals, and the difference was most pronounced in patients with signs of disease activity. Measured by the inverse Simpson index, TCRbeta repertoire diversity was lower in IBD patients than in their healthy co-twins. Differing immunosuppressive treatments among patients may have added background noise and inter-individual variability to the repertoires. Concordant and discordant twins showed no difference in repertoire similarity, possibly because of limited statistical power. The results gave no support for a single strong signal or clonotype linked to IBD.

From each donor, an approximately 2.4 ml peripheral blood sample was drawn into PAXgene tubes and stored at -80 degrees C. Without T cell sorting, total RNA was isolated from whole blood using the PAXgene blood miRNA kit on an automated QIAcube. Peripheral blood from monozygotic twin pairs concordant or discordant for inflammatory bowel disease was subjected to deep TCRalpha and TCRbeta repertoire profiling with unique molecular barcoding. Smoking habits were recorded for all twin pairs, and each individual was classified as a current, former or never smoker. In the case of this clonotype: The target of this receptor is not known.

Libraries were prepared through 5' RACE. Each TCR library was prepared from about 4,000 ng of total RNA. cDNA was synthesized with SMARTScribe reverse transcriptase in eight separate reactions per sample. During cDNA synthesis, unique molecular identifiers containing a 6-nucleotide sample barcode were introduced by template switching. TCRalpha and TCRbeta cDNA was amplified in two nested PCRs of about 16 and 10 cycles, and bead purification was carried out after each PCR. Before amplification, the cDNA was treated with uracil DNA-glycosylase and purified using the QIAquick PCR purification kit. The second PCR added Illumina TruSeq-compatible adapters along with sample-specific barcodes. TapeStation and Qubit were used to check library quality and concentration, and 4 to 6 ng of each library went into the pool. Pooled libraries were sequenced on an Illumina HiSeq2500 single-index Rapid Run with 2 x 100 bp reads and custom sequencing primers. The paper's data handling went like this. MiGEC version 1.2.6 was used for UMI-based consensus assembly, which corrected PCR and sequencing errors. MiXCR version 2.1.1 was used for V(D)J alignment, clonotype assembly and CDR3 extraction. To normalise gene usage, clonotype sharing and MAIT/NKT TCR abundance, the top 1000, 10 000 and 20 000 clonotypes in each sample were analysed. After downsampling to 27 000 UMIs, diversity was calculated as the inverse Simpson index using the vegan R package. Paired Mann-Whitney U tests were applied to discordant twin pairs, and Benjamini-Hochberg correction was used for multiple testing. The reads underwent TCRdb reprocessing, giving one record for each CDR3 protein sequence and no DNA. The authors' filters were not applied to this entry. This sample's clone table shows fewer than 550,000 distinct CDR3 sequences. Together, the top ten hold 2.4% of the sample.

The CDR3 measures 14 amino acids from cysteine to phenylalanine. A DNA sequence was not provided. CDR1 and CDR2 were assigned from the germline V gene as SGHRS and YFSETQ. The receptor's source is a human donor with ulcerative colitis or Crohn's disease, or a healthy co-twin of an affected twin (not recorded which). Sequences were obtained from blood. The chain couples TRBV5-1 to TRBJ2-7; TCRdb proposes TRBD1, but this gene call is untestable without DNA. Here the CDR3 is given as CASIGGYNRDEQYF.